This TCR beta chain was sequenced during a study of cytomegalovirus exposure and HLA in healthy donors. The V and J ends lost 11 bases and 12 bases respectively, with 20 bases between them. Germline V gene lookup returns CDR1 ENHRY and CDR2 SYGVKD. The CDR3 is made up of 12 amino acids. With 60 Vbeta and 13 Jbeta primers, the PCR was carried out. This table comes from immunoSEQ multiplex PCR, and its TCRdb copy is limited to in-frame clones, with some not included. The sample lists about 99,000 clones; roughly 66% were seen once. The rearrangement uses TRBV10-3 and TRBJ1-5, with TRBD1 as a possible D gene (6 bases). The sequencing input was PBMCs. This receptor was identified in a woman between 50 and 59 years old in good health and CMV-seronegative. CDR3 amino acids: CAPRGYQDVQHF. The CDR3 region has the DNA TGTGCCCCTAGGGGGTACCAGGATGTCCAGCATTTT.